The 26 T cell receptor beta chains reported below all come from one sample, sequenced in a study of T cells expressing NK-cell markers. TCRdb processed the 5' RACE reads again and assigns one entry to each CDR3 protein, with no DNA. This table holds 150,000 or so distinct CDR3 sequences. The sequenced sample consisted of blood T cells: a sorted CD56 or NKG2C T cell subset, CD4+ or CD8+ T cells, or bulk PBMC T cells (not recorded which). Receptor source: a woman aged 45-59 years in good health.

The chain employs TRBV16 and TRBJ2-7; the TRBD1 assignment by TCRdb is unverifiable without DNA. The CDR3 consists of 14 residues. Germline values: CDR1 KGHSY, CDR2 FQNENV. Here the CDR3 reads CASSQSGGVYEQYF.

The rearrangement joins TRBV7-9 to TRBJ2-2; TCRdb selects TRBD2, and the lack of DNA leaves this call unchecked. Per the germline V gene, CDR1 is SEHNR and CDR2 is FQNEAQ (reference sequence). The CDR3 length is 15 residues. The CDR3 loop is CASTRTSANTGELFF.

The chain couples TRBV11-2 to TRBJ2-3; TCRdb's D call of TRBD1 is untestable without DNA. Germline loops: CDR1 SGHAT, CDR2 FQNNGV. There are 14 residues in the CDR3. CDR3 protein: CASSLAGTTDTQYF.

This chain's CDR3 is CASSFRASGLSSYNEQFF. The chain recombines TRBV7-2 with TRBJ2-1; TCRdb reports TRBD2, a call that lacks DNA to check it against. The CDR3 spans 18 residues. Per the germline V gene, CDR1 is SGHTA and CDR2 is FQGNSA.

The CDR3 is CASRTDRGRYTF. V gene TRBV19 combines with J gene TRBJ1-2; TCRdb selects TRBD1, and the lack of DNA leaves this call unchecked. This CDR3 has 12 amino acids. Germline V gene data show CDR1 as LNHDA and CDR2 as SQIVND (reference sequence).

The chain is built from TRBV19 and TRBJ1-5. In germline, CDR1 is LNHDA, CDR2 SQIVND (reference sequence). CDR3 size: 15 residues. CDR3 residues: CASMSREVSNQPQHF.

The genes are TRBV7-2 and TRBJ2-3; TCRdb names TRBD2, which stays unverified in the absence of DNA. The CDR3 length is 22 residues. Germline V gives CDR1 SGHTA, CDR2 FQGNSA. CDR3 sequence: CASSLGASGRALLSVGTDTQYF. Looking up the rest from reference TRBV7-2 and TRBJ2-3 gives the full variable domain: GAGVSQSPSNKVTEKGKDVELRCDPISGHTALYWYRQSLGQGLEFLIYFQGNSAPDKSGLPSDRFSAERTGGSVSTLTIQRTQQEDSAVYLCASSLGASGRALLSVGTDTQYFGPGTRLTVL.

The gene calls are TRBV12-3 or TRBV12-4 and TRBJ2-1; TCRdb selects TRBD1, and the lack of DNA leaves this call unchecked. The CDR3 runs 17 residues. The CDR3 sequence: CATAGTGGLELGNEQFF.

V is TRBV7-6 and J is TRBJ2-2. Germline V gene lookup returns CDR1 SGHVS and CDR2 FNYEAQ. The CDR3 is made up of 14 amino acids. The CDR3 here is CASSIAQNTGELFF.

The gene calls are TRBV4-1 and TRBJ2-6; the TCRdb call, TRBD1, lacks DNA for checking. The CDR3 contains 19 residues. Germline V CDR1 and CDR2: MGHRA, YSYEKL. This CDR3 is CASSQERTGGGSGANVLTF.

The gene calls are TRBV12-3 or TRBV12-4 and TRBJ2-7. The CDR3 has 14 residues. CDR3 in amino acids: CASTGLQNGYEQYF.

The chain has TRBV11-2 and TRBJ2-3. The CDR3 is 16 residues long. Germline CDR1 is SGHAT and CDR2 is FQNNGV. CDR3 sequence: CASSLAGQAGTDTQYF.

The chain couples TRBV7-9 to TRBJ2-2. The germline CDR1 and CDR2 sequences are SEHNR and FQNEAQ (reference sequence). The CDR3 covers 15 residues. The CDR3 here is CASSLSGANTGELFF.

The chain employs TRBV27 and TRBJ1-1; lacking DNA, the TRBD1 call made by TCRdb goes unchecked. From germline, CDR1 is MNHEY and CDR2 SMNVEV (reference sequence). The CDR3 runs to 13 residues. The CDR3 sequence: CASSLGGNTEAFF.

This CDR3 is CASSQEGAGGGDEQFF. The chain carries TRBV4-1 and TRBJ2-1; the TRBD1 assignment by TCRdb is unverifiable without DNA. CDR1 is MGHRA and CDR2 is YSYEKL in the germline V gene. CDR3 length: 16 amino acids.

The chain joins TRBV20-1 to TRBJ1-3. CDR1 DFQATT and CDR2 SNEGSKA come from the germline V gene (reference sequence). This CDR3 has 15 amino acids. This CDR3 is CSARGSGSSGNTIYF.

The chain recombines TRBV7-9 with TRBJ1-2. The CDR3 totals 13 residues. Per the germline V gene, CDR1 is SEHNR and CDR2 is FQNEAQ (reference sequence). CDR3 amino acids: CASSLIRYYGYTF.

The J gene is TRBJ1-5, the V gene TRBV6-2 or TRBV6-3. CDR1 and CDR2 (germline): MNHEY, SVGEGT. This CDR3 comprises 13 residues. CDR3 region: CASSYYSNQPQHF.

The chain links TRBV6-5 to TRBJ1-2; TCRdb's D gene call, TRBD1, goes unchecked for lack of DNA. CDR1 MNHEY and CDR2 SVGAGI come from the germline V gene. The CDR3 runs to 14 residues. The CDR3: CASSYSQGVYGYTF.

The rearrangement uses TRBV7-9 and TRBJ1-4; TCRdb selects TRBD1, and the lack of DNA leaves this call unchecked. This CDR3 contains 17 residues. Germline V gene data show CDR1 as SEHNR and CDR2 as FQNEAQ (reference sequence). CDR3 region: CASSFQQEEETNEKLFF.

V is TRBV29-1 and J is TRBJ1-4. The CDR3 covers 15 residues. Looked up from germline, CDR1 is SQVTM and CDR2 is ANQGSEA. CDR3: CSVEGSPEDNEKLFF.

V gene TRBV20-1 combines with J gene TRBJ1-5; as DNA is missing, the TRBD1 call by TCRdb cannot be tested. The CDR3 length is 18 residues. The germline gives CDR1 DFQATT, CDR2 SNEGSKA (reference sequence). CDR3 sequence reads: CSARKSQTGTVYDQPQHF.

This chain connects TRBV7-9 to TRBJ2-5; the TRBD2 assignment by TCRdb is unverifiable without DNA. This CDR3 contains 14 residues. Germline CDR1 reads SEHNR; CDR2 reads FQNEAQ (reference sequence). This CDR3 reads CASSFYPHEETQYF.

V gene TRBV25-1 combines with J gene TRBJ2-5; absent DNA, TCRdb's TRBD1 call cannot be checked. This CDR3 comprises 15 residues. Germline loops: CDR1 MGHDK, CDR2 SYGVNS. The CDR3 reads CASSEGWRPQETQYF.

The V gene is TRBV6-6, the J gene TRBJ2-5; TCRdb's D call, TRBD1, is unchecked because there is no DNA. The CDR3 runs 14 residues. From germline, CDR1 is MNHNY and CDR2 SVGAGI (reference sequence). CDR3 loop: CASSSRGLQETQYF.

This chain links TRBV7-3 with TRBJ2-3; TCRdb's D gene call, TRBD2, goes unchecked for lack of DNA. The CDR3 loop spans 15 amino acids. Germline CDR1 is SGHTA and CDR2 is FQGTGA. The CDR3 region is CASSFGLAHTDTQYF.